These 16 T cell receptor beta chains came from one sample sequenced in a study of OX40 agonist ivuxolimab in advanced cancers. Clones were read by immunoSEQ multiplex PCR, and TCRdb kept only the in-frame ones, dropping some. Of roughly 48,000 clones in the sample, 65% to 85% were seen once. Sample: CD4+ or CD8+ T cells sorted from blood, taken in a trial of the OX40 agonist ivuxolimab. The receptors stem from an adult with an advanced solid tumor such as melanoma, head and neck, liver or kidney cancer.

The V gene is TRBV30, the J gene TRBJ1-2, with unresolved D. The CDR3 loop spans 12 amino acids. Looked up from germline, CDR1 is GTSNPN and CDR2 is SVGIG (reference sequence). Trimming pared 3 bases from V and 6 bases from J, leaving 11 bases between. The CDR3 loop reads CAWSLADHGYTF. The CDR3 bases are TGTGCCTGGAGCCTAGCTGACCATGGCTACACCTTC. The entire variable domain, with the rest obtained from reference TRBV30 and TRBJ1-2, is as follows: SQTIHQWPATLVQPVGSPLSLECTVEGTSNPNLYWYRQAAGRGLQLLFYSVGIGQISSEVPQNLSASRPQDRQFILSSKKLLLSDSGFYLCAWSLADHGYTFGSGTRLTVV.

This sequence joins TRBV7-2 and TRBJ1-6; D not certain. The V gene's germline CDR1 is SGHTA and CDR2 FQGNSA. This CDR3 region has 15 residues. V shed 1 base and J shed 0 bases, with 4 bases lying between them. The CDR3 nucleotides are TGTGCCAGCAGCTTAGTCGGCTCCTATAATTCACCCCTCCACTTT. Translating it yields CASSLVGSYNSPLHF.

The chain links TRBV9 to TRBJ2-2, with unresolved D. The ends were cut back, 0 bases at V and 1 base at J, with 7 bases in the middle. Germline V gives CDR1 SGDLS, CDR2 YYNGEE. The CDR3 loop spans 15 amino acids. The CDR3 DNA reads TGTGCCAGCAGCGTAGACGTGGTGAACACCGGGGAGCTGTTTTTT. This sequence encodes CASSVDVVNTGELFF.

The chain is built from TRBV11-3 and TRBJ2-1; D unresolved. The V and J ends lost 0 bases and 7 bases respectively, with 7 bases between them. Germline CDR1 SGHNT, CDR2 YENEEA. This CDR3 region has 13 residues. The CDR3 bases are TGTGCCAGCAGCTTAGACAGGTGGAATGAGCAGTTCTTC. It is translated as CASSLDRWNEQFF.

The gene calls are TRBV28 and TRBJ2-2; D unresolved. Germline V gene sequence: CDR1 MDHEN, CDR2 SYDVKM. V dropped 3 bases and J dropped 6 bases, with 5 bases sitting between them. This CDR3 contains 12 residues. CDR3: CASSFGSGELFF. The CDR3 region has the DNA TGTGCCAGCAGTTTCGGTTCCGGGGAGCTGTTTTTT.

This chain links TRBV7-2 with TRBJ1-2; possibly TRBD1 for D (5 bases). This CDR3 has 13 residues. V was clipped by 3 bases and J by 7 bases, with 12 bases between them. Germline values: CDR1 SGHTA, CDR2 FQGNSA. CDR3 in amino acids: CASSLVRDGGYTF. As DNA, the CDR3 is TGTGCCAGCAGCTTGGTCAGGGATGGTGGCTACACCTTC.

Of note for this clone: Other DNA sequences in the sample encode the same CDR3. The chain employs TRBV19 and TRBJ2-7, with 7 bases that match TRBD1. V lost 4 bases, J lost 3 bases, and 0 bases stayed unmatched. This CDR3 contains 12 residues. The germline V gene has CDR1 LNHDA and CDR2 SQIVND (reference sequence). The CDR3 coding sequence is TGTGCCAGTAGTAGGACAGGCTACGAGCAGTACTTC. Amino acid sequence: CASSRTGYEQYF.

The genes are TRBV29-1 and TRBJ1-2; no reliable D call. Trimming left V 0 bases short and J 6 bases short, with 5 bases between. CDR1 SQVTM and CDR2 ANQGSEA come from the germline V gene. The CDR3 extends over 11 amino acids. CDR3 bases: TGCAGCGTTGAAGAAGGTAATGGCTACACCTTC. Protein product: CSVEEGNGYTF.

The rearrangement joins TRBV5-6 to TRBJ2-2; 10 positions agree with TRBD1. J lost 4 bases, V lost 5 bases, and 8 bases had no gene match. The CDR3 consists of 16 residues. Germline V gives CDR1 SGHDT, CDR2 YYEEEE. The CDR3 loop reads CASSTPGTGVTGELFF. The CDR3 bases are TGTGCCAGCAGTACACCCGGGACAGGGGTCACCGGGGAGCTGTTTTTT.

The CDR3 nucleotides read TGTGCCAGCAGCGTCACACAGGGGGGCCATGGCTACACCTTC. Amino acids: CASSVTQGGHGYTF. The genes are TRBV9 and TRBJ1-2; TRBD1 matches 8 bases. CDR3 length equals 14 residues. V dropped 2 bases and J dropped 6; count of bases not matched to a gene: 6. CDR1 and CDR2 from the germline V gene are SGDLS and YYNGEE.

The CDR3 protein is CASSQALRGADTQYF. Here the CDR3 DNA reads TGTGCCAGCAGCCAAGCGCTGCGAGGGGCAGATACGCAGTATTTT. The chain couples TRBV6-5 to TRBJ2-3, with D possibly being TRBD1 or TRBD2 (5 bases each). The CDR3 has 15 residues. The germline V gene encodes CDR1 MNHEY and CDR2 SVGAGI. The V and J ends lost 6 bases and 4 bases respectively, with 17 bases between them.

The rearrangement links TRBV7-8 to TRBJ1-2; TRBD1 is a possible D gene (5 bases). This CDR3 spans 18 amino acids. CDR1 and CDR2 (germline): SGHVS, FQNEAQ. Trimming stripped 0 bases from V and 5 bases from J, with 22 bases between. In DNA form, the CDR3 reads TGTGCCAGCAGCTTAGCGTCCAGGACAAGAATAATTGGGTATGGCTACACCTTC. As protein: CASSLASRTRIIGYGYTF. Together with reference TRBV7-8 and TRBJ1-2, the CDR3 gives the full variable domain: GAGVSQSPRYKVAKRGQDVALRCDPISGHVSLFWYQQALGQGPEFLTYFQNEAQLDKSGLPSDRFFAERPEGSVSTLKIQRTQQEDSAVYLCASSLASRTRIIGYGYTFGSGTRLTVV.

This chain uses TRBV29-1 with TRBJ1-1; D unresolved. Germline V gene sequence: CDR1 SQVTM, CDR2 ANQGSEA. With 7 bases removed from V and 5 bases from J, the gap between germline ends came to 20 bases. This CDR3 comprises 14 residues. The CDR3 reads CSGGDQNERTEAFF. The CDR3 nucleotides read TGCAGCGGCGGGGATCAGAACGAACGAACTGAAGCTTTCTTT.

V gene TRBV7-2 combines with J gene TRBJ2-7; 8 bases line up with TRBD2. Germline V gives CDR1 SGHTA, CDR2 FQGNSA. This CDR3 is built from 17 residues. Losses at the gene ends were 1 base for V and 5 bases for J; bases not matched to a gene: 13. CDR3: CASSLGVGGVLRHEQYF. The CDR3 nucleotides are TGTGCCAGCAGCTTAGGTGTCGGGGGGGTCTTGCGGCACGAGCAGTACTTC.

DNA of the CDR3: TGTGCCAGTAAAACTCAGCGGGGTGCCGGGGAGCTGTTTTTT. Its translation: CASKTQRGAGELFF. This chain uses TRBV19 with TRBJ2-2, with TRBD2 identical over 7 bases. This CDR3 comprises 14 residues. Unmatched junction bases numbered 8, after V lost 7 bases and J lost 6 bases. The germline CDR1 and CDR2 sequences are LNHDA and SQIVND (reference sequence).

The chain combines TRBV4-3 with TRBJ2-1, with D tentatively TRBD1 (5 bases). The germline gives CDR1 LGHNA, CDR2 YSLEER. The CDR3 loop spans 18 amino acids. V was pared by 2 bases and J by 8 bases, with 25 bases between. The CDR3 loop is CASSQQISGLTASHEQFF. The CDR3 DNA reads as TGCGCCAGCAGCCAACAGATTTCAGGGCTTACGGCCTCGCATGAGCAGTTCTTC.